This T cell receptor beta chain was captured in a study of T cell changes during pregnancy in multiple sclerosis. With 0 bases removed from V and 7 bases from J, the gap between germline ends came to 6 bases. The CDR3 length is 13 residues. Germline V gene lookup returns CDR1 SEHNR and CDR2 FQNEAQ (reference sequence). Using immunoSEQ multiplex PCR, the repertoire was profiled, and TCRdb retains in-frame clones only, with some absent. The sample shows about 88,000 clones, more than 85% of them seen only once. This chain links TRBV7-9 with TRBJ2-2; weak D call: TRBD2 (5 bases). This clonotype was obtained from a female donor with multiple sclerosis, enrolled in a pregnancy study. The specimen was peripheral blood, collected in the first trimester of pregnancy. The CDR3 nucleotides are TGTGCCAGCAGCTTAGCCAGCGGCGGGGAGCTGTTTTTT. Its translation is CASSLASGGELFF.